This paragraph reports one T cell receptor beta chain. This entry comes from a study of control samples from healthy donors and cancer patients. Sequencing used immunoSEQ multiplex PCR; TCRdb keeps in-frame clones, though not all of them. The sample includes around 99,000 clones, about 89% of them seen just once. CDR3 length: 17 amino acids. V was clipped by 3 bases and J by 5 bases; unmatched bases: 10. Germline assignment: CDR1 WNHNN and CDR2 SYGVQD (reference sequence). This clonotype was obtained from a woman in her forties or fifties in good health. The chain has TRBV10-1 and TRBJ2-3; TRBD2 agrees at 11 bases. The specimen was blood. For the CDR3, the DNA is TGCGCCAGCAGTGAAACTAGCGGGGGCCTCGGGGGAGATACGCAGTATTTT. Residues: CASSETSGGLGGDTQYF.